These 19 T cell receptor beta chains were all obtained from the same sample, sequenced in a study of blood T cells in healthy people across ages. PCR was performed a second time for roughly 7 to 11 cycles using a sample-barcoded 5' primer and a J-beta primer mix. TCRdb ran MiXCR on the 5' RACE reads and lists one entry per CDR3 protein. The sample holds approximately 800,000 distinct CDR3 sequences, 55% to 75% seen once. Material for sequencing was blood. The receptors shown here come from a man aged 25 to 45 in good health.

A remark on this clonotype: One junction end disagrees with the germline gene, perhaps due to a read error. This chain uses TRBV27 with TRBJ1-6; D gene uncertain. The CDR3 runs 14 residues. The germline gives CDR1 MNHEY, CDR2 SMNVEV (reference sequence). The CDR3 nucleotides read TGTGCCAGCGGTTTTAGCTCCTATAATTCACCCCTCCACTTT. Encoded protein: CASGFSSYNSPLHF.

The chain couples TRBV12-3 or TRBV12-4 to TRBJ2-3; 8 bases match TRBD2. Trimming at V came to 3 bases and at J to 1 base, leaving 6 bases not matched to a gene. This CDR3 region has 16 residues. CDR3 in DNA: TGTGCCAGCAGTTTTCGGGGGGGGTTAGGCACAGATACGCAGTATTTT. Translation gives CASSFRGGLGTDTQYF.

This clonotype was seen a handful of times. This rearrangement joins TRBV12-3 or TRBV12-4 to TRBJ1-5; D is unclear. V was cut by 6 bases and J by 7 bases, with 13 bases left in between. The CDR3 length is 13 residues. The CDR3 loop is CASRAEGDQPQHF. The CDR3 DNA reads as TGTGCCAGCAGGGCGGAGGGTGACCAGCCCCAGCATTTT.

The chain couples TRBV10-3 to TRBJ2-4; D tentatively reads TRBD1 or TRBD2 (7 bases each). The DNA end lines up better with TRBJ2-7; the J call may be wrong. This CDR3 is built from 16 residues. The germline gives CDR1 ENHRY, CDR2 SYGVKD. CDR3 region: CAISEVRQGGYYEQYF. In DNA, the CDR3 is TGTGCCATCAGTGAGGTCCGTCAGGGGGGGTACTACGAGCAGTACTTC.

This chain uses TRBV20-1 with TRBJ2-1; D might be TRBD2 (5 bases). This CDR3 comprises 13 residues. The V end lost 3 bases, the J end lost 8 bases, and 14 bases lay between the germline ends. Germline V gene lookup returns CDR1 DFQATT and CDR2 SNEGSKA (reference sequence). DNA of the CDR3: TGCAGTGCTAGCGCGATACTAGGCGATGAGCAGTTCTTC. Amino acids: CSASAILGDEQFF.

The chain combines TRBV3-1 with TRBJ2-1; D is perhaps TRBD1 or TRBD2 (6 bases each). The CDR3 consists of 13 residues. Between the trimmed V and J ends, which lost 2 bases and 9 bases, there was a span of 11 bases. Germline V CDR1 and CDR2: LGHDT, YNNKEL (reference sequence). The CDR3 DNA reads as TGTGCCAGCAGCCAAACTAGCAGGGGTGAGCAGTTCTTC. This encodes CASSQTSRGEQFF.

The CDR3 here is CASSTPSDEQFF. The DNA of the CDR3 is TGTGCCAGCAGTACCCCGAGCGATGAGCAGTTCTTC. V and J are TRBV25-1 and TRBJ2-1; unclear D gene. Trimming cost V 5 bases and J 8 bases, with 10 bases left between them. This CDR3 spans 12 amino acids. Germline V lookup: CDR1 MGHDK, CDR2 SYGVNS.

V gene TRBV28 combines with J gene TRBJ2-3, with 8 positions matching TRBD1. Germline trimming cut 2 bases from V and 1 base from J; bases unmatched to any gene: 2. Germline V lookup: CDR1 MDHEN, CDR2 SYDVKM. The length of the CDR3 is 15 residues. The CDR3 coding sequence is TGTGCCAGCAGTTTAGGGGGACAGGGCACAGATACGCAGTATTTT. Translating gives CASSLGGQGTDTQYF.

The J gene is TRBJ2-7, the V gene TRBV30, with D maybe TRBD1 (5 bases). Trimming pared 0 bases from V and 2 bases from J, leaving 11 bases between. This CDR3 is built from 14 residues. Per the germline V gene, CDR1 is GTSNPN and CDR2 is SVGIG (reference sequence). Written as DNA, the CDR3 is TGTGCCTGGAGTGTGAACAGGATTACCTACGAGCAGTACTTC. It translates to CAWSVNRITYEQYF.

The V call is TRBV4-1, the J call TRBJ2-5, with D perhaps matching TRBD1 or TRBD2 (6 bases each). The CDR3 runs to 12 residues. With 0 bases removed from V and 13 bases from J, the gap between germline ends came to 12 bases. CDR1 is MGHRA, CDR2 YSYEKL, per germline. Here the CDR3 DNA reads TGCGCCAGCAGCCAAGATGGGGGGCTTGTGTACTTC. Translation gives CASSQDGGLVYF.

With respect to this clonotype: This may be a read error, as it is one base from a much larger clone. This chain links TRBV20-1 with TRBJ2-1, with 7 nucleotides matching TRBD1. CDR1 is DFQATT, CDR2 SNEGSKA, per germline (reference sequence). This CDR3 has 14 amino acids. V trimming: 7 bases; J trimming: 5 bases; junction bases outside the gene matches: 11. For the CDR3, the DNA is TGCAGTGTTGGGGTGACAGGGCCCCACAATGAGCAGTTCTTC. It specifies CSVGVTGPHNEQFF.

This clonotype was recorded many times. The chain joins TRBV3-1 to TRBJ2-3; D is perhaps TRBD1 (6 bases). The CDR3 has 15 residues. CDR1 and CDR2 from the germline V gene are LGHDT and YNNKEL (reference sequence). V lost 1 base to trimming and J lost 2 bases, with 10 bases between them. In DNA, the CDR3 is TGTGCCAGCAGCCAAGGGCAGGGGTTCACAGATACGCAGTATTTT. It yields the protein CASSQGQGFTDTQYF.

V gene TRBV28 combines with J gene TRBJ2-1; D unresolved. This CDR3 has 12 residues. The germline gives CDR1 MDHEN, CDR2 SYDVKM. The ends were cut back, 5 bases at V and 9 bases at J, with 11 bases in the middle. CDR3 DNA sequence: TGTGCCAGCAGTCCCTTGCCGTTTGAGCAGTTCTTC. This codes for CASSPLPFEQFF.

This clonotype was observed a few times. The V call is TRBV7-2, the J call TRBJ2-7, with 9 bases aligning to TRBD1. This CDR3 comprises 14 residues. Germline values: CDR1 SGHTA, CDR2 FQGNSA. Trimming took 7 bases from V and 2 from J; bases not matched to a gene: 6. The chain's CDR3 is CASTTGGKTYEQYF. As DNA, the CDR3 is TGTGCCAGCACGACAGGGGGAAAGACCTACGAGCAGTACTTC.

Only one count was recorded for this clonotype. This chain uses TRBV5-1 with TRBJ2-2, with unresolved D. CDR1 and CDR2 (germline): SGHRS, YFSETQ. V was pared by 4 bases and J by 1 base, with 8 bases between. CDR3 size: 14 residues. CDR3 in amino acids: CASSVVQNTGELFF. The CDR3 region has the DNA TGCGCCAGCAGCGTGGTCCAGAACACCGGGGAGCTGTTTTTT.

V is TRBV6-6 and J is TRBJ1-2; D might be TRBD1 (5 bases). The CDR3 runs 14 residues. Germline V lookup: CDR1 MNHNY, CDR2 SVGAGI (reference sequence). Trimming removed 3 bases from V and 8 bases from J, with 16 bases in between. CDR3 sequence: CASSYIGREDGYTF. The CDR3 DNA reads TGTGCCAGCAGTTATATAGGCAGGGAAGACGGCTACACCTTC.

The CDR3: CASSDTGANSPLHF. The DNA of the CDR3 is TGTGCCAGCAGCGACACAGGGGCAAATTCACCCCTCCACTTT. The rearrangement links TRBV13 to TRBJ1-6; 7 bases line up with TRBD1. The CDR3 runs to 14 residues. V was pared by 5 bases and J by 7 bases, with 5 bases of the junction left unmatched. Germline V gives CDR1 PRHDT, CDR2 FYEKMQ (reference sequence).

Details on this clonotype: A much larger clonotype is one base distant, so this may be a read error. The chain carries TRBV18 and TRBJ2-5; 9 nucleotides match TRBD2. The CDR3 is 16 amino acids. Germline trimming cut 6 bases from V and 6 bases from J; bases unmatched to any gene: 14. The germline V gene has CDR1 KGHSH and CDR2 LQKENI. The chain's CDR3 is CASSLSSSGTFKTQYF. Written as DNA, the CDR3 is TGTGCCAGCTCGTTGTCTTCTAGCGGGACTTTCAAGACCCAGTACTTC.

The chain carries TRBV4-3 and TRBJ2-3, with D tentatively TRBD2 (5 bases). This CDR3 region has 17 residues. With 0 bases removed from V and 0 bases from J, the gap between germline ends came to 13 bases. The germline V gene has CDR1 LGHNA and CDR2 YSLEER. CDR3 in DNA: TGCGCCAGCAGCCAAGACCCGGGGATTCCTAGCACAGATACGCAGTATTTT. The encoded protein is CASSQDPGIPSTDTQYF.